This T cell receptor beta chain was sequenced in a study of cytomegalovirus exposure and HLA in healthy donors. Study-wide results and caveats: The study listed 164 cytomegalovirus-associated TCR beta chains.

Concerning this clone: The antigen is unknown.

Generated by immunoSEQ multiplex PCR, the TCRdb table keeps only in-frame clones and is missing some. This table has tens of thousands of clones, less than 95% appearing once. Sequencing used PBMCs. The source is a woman between 18 and 29 years old in good health and CMV-seronegative.

The chain's CDR3 is CASRVGGTGSETQYF. CDR3 DNA sequence: TGTGCCAGTAGGGTGGGCGGGACAGGGTCGGAGACCCAGTACTTC. The chain combines TRBV19 with TRBJ2-5, with TRBD1 matching over 9 bases. The J segment lost 5 bases and the V segment lost 6 bases, leaving 10 bases of the junction unmatched. CDR1 is LNHDA, CDR2 SQIVND, per germline (reference sequence). This CDR3 is built from 15 residues.